The following is a T cell receptor (beta chain) sequence with its context. The data originate from a study of T-cell reconstitution after alpha-beta-depleted transplantation in children. The ends were cut back, 4 bases at V and 4 bases at J, with 19 bases in the middle. The CDR3 is 17 amino acids. Germline CDR1 and CDR2: MGHRA and YSYEKL. This sample's TCRbeta library carried unique molecular identifier barcodes. TCRdb itself ran the PCR reads through MiXCR, one entry per CDR3 protein. The table records about 980,000 distinct CDR3 sequences, about 29% of them present only once. The clonotype comes from a boy under three years old who had a stem cell transplant for SCID, so the T cells may come from the graft donor. The sequences come from PBMCs, mostly from graft donor cells, collected 360 days after TCRalphabeta/CD19-depleted stem cell transplant. The chain links TRBV4-1 to TRBJ2-2; D might be TRBD2 (5 bases). The CDR3 spells CASSPRGPGYSTGELFF. The DNA for the CDR3 is TGCGCCAGCAGCCCCCGCGGCCCGGGATATTCCACCGGGGAGCTGTTTTTT.